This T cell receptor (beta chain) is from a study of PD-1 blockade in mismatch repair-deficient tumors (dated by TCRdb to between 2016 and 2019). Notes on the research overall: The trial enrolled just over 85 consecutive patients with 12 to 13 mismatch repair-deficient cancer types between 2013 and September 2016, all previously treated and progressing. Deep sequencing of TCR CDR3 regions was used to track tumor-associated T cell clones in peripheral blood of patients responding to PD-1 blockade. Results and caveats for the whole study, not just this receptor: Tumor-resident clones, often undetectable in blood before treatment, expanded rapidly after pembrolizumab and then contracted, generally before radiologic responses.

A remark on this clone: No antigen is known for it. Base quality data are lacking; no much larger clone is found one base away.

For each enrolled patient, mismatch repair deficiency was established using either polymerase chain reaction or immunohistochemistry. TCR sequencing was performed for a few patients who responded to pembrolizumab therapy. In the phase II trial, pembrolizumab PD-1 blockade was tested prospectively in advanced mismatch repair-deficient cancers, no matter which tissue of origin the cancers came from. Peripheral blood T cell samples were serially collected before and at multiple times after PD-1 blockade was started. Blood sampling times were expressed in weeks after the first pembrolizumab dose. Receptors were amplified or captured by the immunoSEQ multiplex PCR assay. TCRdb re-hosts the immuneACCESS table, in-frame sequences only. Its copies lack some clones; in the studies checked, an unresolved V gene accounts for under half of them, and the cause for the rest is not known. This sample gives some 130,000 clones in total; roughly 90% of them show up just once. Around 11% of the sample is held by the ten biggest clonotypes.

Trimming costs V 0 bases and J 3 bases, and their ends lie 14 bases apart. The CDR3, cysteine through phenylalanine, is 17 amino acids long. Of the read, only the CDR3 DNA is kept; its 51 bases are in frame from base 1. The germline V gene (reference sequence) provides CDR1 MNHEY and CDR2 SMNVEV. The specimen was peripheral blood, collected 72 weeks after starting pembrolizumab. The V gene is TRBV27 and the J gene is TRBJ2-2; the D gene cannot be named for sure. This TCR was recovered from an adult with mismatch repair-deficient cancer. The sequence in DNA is TGTGCCAGCAGTTTATCGGGTATTGCCCCAGACACCGGGGAGCTGTTTTTT. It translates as CASSLSGIAPDTGELFF.